Below, 9 T cell receptor beta chains from the same sample are listed, as sequenced in a study of shared clonotypes between healthy human individuals. The data were produced by immunoSEQ multiplex PCR, yet TCRdb's version contains in-frame clones alone and is incomplete. Counted here are approximately 1,000,000 clones, 77% occurring once; the ten biggest clones make up 0.89%. Sequencing used memory CD4+ T cells from PBMCs. Documented subset: CD45RA-negative fraction. Receptors originate from a man younger than 35 in good health. Some clones in this sample may be carry-over from other donors' samples.

This chain uses TRBV29-1 with TRBJ2-7, with D perhaps matching TRBD1 (6 bases). Trimming stripped 6 bases from V and 0 bases from J, with 15 bases between. Germline CDR1 and CDR2: SQVTM and ANQGSEA. There are 14 residues in the CDR3. The CDR3 reads CSVLDSPSSYEQYF. The DNA for the CDR3 is TGCAGCGTATTGGACAGCCCTAGCTCCTACGAGCAGTACTTC.

The chain has TRBV5-6 and TRBJ2-5; 10 bases are shared with TRBD2. Germline trimming cut 3 bases from V and 1 base from J; bases unmatched to any gene: 6. The CDR3 runs to 16 residues. Per germline, CDR1 SGHDT and CDR2 YYEEEE. In nucleotides, the CDR3 is TGTGCCAGCAGCTCGACGAGCGGGAGGGTCCAAGAGACCCAGTACTTC. Translated, it gives CASSSTSGRVQETQYF. Based on the CDR3 plus reference TRBV5-6 and TRBJ2-5, the full variable domain is DAGVTQSPTHLIKTRGQQVTLRCSPKSGHDTVSWYQQALGQGPQFIFQYYEEEERQRGNFPDRFSGHQFPNYSSELNVNALLLGDSALYLCASSSTSGRVQETQYFGPGTRLLVL.

The J gene is TRBJ2-5, the V gene TRBV29-1, with a possible D match to TRBD2 (5 bases). Trimming shortened V by 7 bases and J by 2 bases, and 11 bases separated the two germline ends. There are 12 residues in the CDR3. Looked up from germline, CDR1 is SQVTM and CDR2 is ANQGSEA. As DNA, the CDR3 is TGCAGCGCCTTCCCGGGGCAAGAGACCCAGTACTTC. Amino acid sequence: CSAFPGQETQYF.

The CDR3 bases are TGTGCCAGCAGCATCGTATCAACCCTGACAGGGGGGAACTATGGCTACACCTTC. Protein sequence: CASSIVSTLTGGNYGYTF. The chain combines TRBV7-9 with TRBJ1-2; 9 bases match TRBD1. V dropped 5 bases and J dropped 2; count of bases not matched to a gene: 15. Germline V lookup: CDR1 SEHNR, CDR2 FQNEAQ (reference sequence). The CDR3 contains 18 residues. Supplemented by reference TRBV7-9 and TRBJ1-2, the full variable domain reads DTGVSQNPRHKITKRGQNVTFRCDPISEHNRLYWYRQTLGQGPEFLTYFQNEAQLEKSRLLSDRFSAERPKGSFSTLEIQRTEQGDSAMYLCASSIVSTLTGGNYGYTFGSGTRLTVV.

The chain combines TRBV10-3 with TRBJ2-3; D not certain. The V end was cut by 7 bases, the J end by 0 bases, with 5 bases between. Germline V CDR1 and CDR2: ENHRY, SYGVKD. This CDR3 is built from 12 residues. CDR3 sequence reads: CAIMGSTDTQYF. CDR3 nucleotides: TGTGCCATCATGGGTAGCACAGATACGCAGTATTTT.

The chain joins TRBV18 to TRBJ1-1; D is undetermined. Trimming took off 6 bases at V and 2 bases at J, with 4 bases between the two ends. The CDR3 runs 11 residues. Germline V CDR1 and CDR2: KGHSH, LQKENI. The CDR3 reads CASSSNTEAFF. In DNA form, the CDR3 reads TGTGCCAGCTCTTCAAACACTGAAGCTTTCTTT.

This clone was seen once. V is TRBV19 and J is TRBJ2-2, with D unclear. Germline assignment: CDR1 LNHDA and CDR2 SQIVND (reference sequence). Trimming shortened V by 2 bases and J by 8 bases, and 9 bases separated the two germline ends. CDR3 length equals 13 residues. The CDR3 spells CASSILVPGELFF. The CDR3 coding sequence is TGTGCCAGTAGTATACTCGTTCCGGGGGAGCTGTTTTTT.

The rearrangement joins TRBV21-1 to TRBJ1-1; TRBD1, the table's D call, lacks a check against the DNA. TRBV21-1 is a documented pseudogene. The CDR3 has 13 residues. The CDR3 loop is CASTWAPNTEAFF. The CDR3, as DNA: TGTGCCAGCACCTGGGCCCCGAACACTGAAGCTTTCTTT.

Turning to this clone: In the same sample, other DNA sequences code for this CDR3. The CDR3 DNA reads as TGCAGTGCCACACAAGAGACCCAGTACTTC. This translates into CSATQETQYF. The V call is TRBV20-1, the J call TRBJ2-5; D ambiguous. CDR3 length: 10 residues. Per germline, CDR1 DFQATT and CDR2 SNEGSKA (reference sequence). Trimming pared 6 bases from V and 2 bases from J, leaving 4 bases between.